This TCR beta chain was captured by sequencing in a study of cytomegalovirus exposure and HLA in healthy donors. CDR3 length equals 15 residues. The V gene's germline CDR1 is SGDLS and CDR2 YYNGEE. Trimming removed 4 bases at V and 2 bases at J, with 13 bases between. Primers included in the PCR were 60 Vbeta and 13 Jbeta primers. Generated by immunoSEQ multiplex PCR, the TCRdb table keeps only in-frame clones and is missing some. The table has approximately 120,000 clones, around three quarters seen once. The TCR originated in a female donor in good health and CMV-seronegative. This chain links TRBV9 with TRBJ1-5, with D possibly matching TRBD1 (6 bases). Sample: PBMCs. CDR3 nucleotide sequence: TGTGCCAGCAGCACGGGGGGCGCCGGCAATCAGCCCCAGCATTTT. Translation: CASSTGGAGNQPQHF.